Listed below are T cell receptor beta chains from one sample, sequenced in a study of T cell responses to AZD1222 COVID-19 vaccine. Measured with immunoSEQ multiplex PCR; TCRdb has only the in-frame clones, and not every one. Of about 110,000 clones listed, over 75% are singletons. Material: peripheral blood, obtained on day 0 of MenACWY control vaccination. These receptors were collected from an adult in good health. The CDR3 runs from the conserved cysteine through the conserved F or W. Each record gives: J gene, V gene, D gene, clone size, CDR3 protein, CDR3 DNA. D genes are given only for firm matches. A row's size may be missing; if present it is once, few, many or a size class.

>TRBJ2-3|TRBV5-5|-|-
CASRGGPSTDTQYF
TGTGCCAGCAGGGGGGGACCTAGCACAGATACGCAGTATTTT
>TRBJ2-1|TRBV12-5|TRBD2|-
CASAKTLAGGSPSSYNEQFF
TGTGCTAGTGCCAAAACTCTAGCGGGAGGGTCCCCGAGCTCCTACAATGAGCAGTTCTTC
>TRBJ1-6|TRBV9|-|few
CASSVAPSRGPNSPLHF
TGTGCCAGCAGCGTAGCCCCCTCGAGGGGACCCAATTCACCCCTCCACTTT
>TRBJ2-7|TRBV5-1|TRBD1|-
CASSLGGTGTYEQYF
TGCGCCAGCAGCTTGGGGGGGACAGGGACGTACGAGCAGTACTTC
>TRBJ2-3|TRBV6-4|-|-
CASRESHSTDTQYF
TGTGCCAGCAGGGAGTCCCATAGCACAGATACGCAGTATTTT
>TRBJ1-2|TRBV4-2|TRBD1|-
CASSQGTGGVYGYTF
TGTGCCAGCAGCCAAGGAACAGGGGGCGTGTATGGCTACACCTTC
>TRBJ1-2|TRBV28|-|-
CASSSWALANYGYTF
TGTGCCAGCAGTTCGTGGGCCTTAGCTAACTATGGCTACACCTTC
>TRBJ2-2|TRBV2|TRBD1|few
CASSETWGQFNTGELFF
TGTGCCAGCAGTGAAACGTGGGGACAGTTCAACACCGGGGAGCTGTTTTTT
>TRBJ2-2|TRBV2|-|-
CASSVAGPQITGELFF
TGTGCCAGCAGTGTTGCAGGACCCCAAATCACCGGGGAGCTGTTTTTT
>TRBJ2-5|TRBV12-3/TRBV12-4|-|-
CASTRGGTQYF
TGTGCCAGCACCAGAGGGGGGACCCAGTACTTC
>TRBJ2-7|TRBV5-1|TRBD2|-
CASSFSGGTGYEQYF
TGCGCCAGCAGTTTTAGCGGGGGGACGGGGTACGAGCAGTACTTC
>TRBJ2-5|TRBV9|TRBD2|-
CASSARLAETQYF
TGTGCCAGCAGCGCTAGACTAGCGGAGACCCAGTACTTC
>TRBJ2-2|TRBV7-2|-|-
CASSSPFEANTGELFF
TGTGCCAGCAGCTCCCCCTTTGAGGCGAACACCGGGGAGCTGTTTTTT
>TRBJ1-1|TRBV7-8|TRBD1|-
CASSWGDRGPQGAFF
TGTGCCAGCAGCTGGGGTGACAGGGGGCCCCAGGGAGCTTTCTTT
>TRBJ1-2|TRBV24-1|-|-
CATSDWEGAGYTF
TGTGCCACCAGTGATTGGGAGGGAGCGGGCTACACCTTC
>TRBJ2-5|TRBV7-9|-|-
CASSLGVETQYF
TGTGCCAGCAGCTTAGGGGTTGAGACCCAGTACTTC
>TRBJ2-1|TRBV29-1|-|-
CSATPVPRNEQFF
TGCAGCGCCACGCCGGTCCCTCGAAATGAGCAGTTCTTC
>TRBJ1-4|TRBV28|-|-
CASRQGPTNEKLFF
TGTGCCAGCAGGCAGGGCCCAACTAATGAAAAACTGTTTTTT
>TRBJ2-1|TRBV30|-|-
CAWSSFEQFF
TGTGCCTGGAGTAGTTTTGAGCAGTTCTTC
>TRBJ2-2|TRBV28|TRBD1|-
CASSLWDRGQTNTGELFF
TGTGCCAGCAGTTTATGGGACAGGGGACAAACGAACACCGGGGAGCTGTTTTTT
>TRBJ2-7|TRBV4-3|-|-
CASSQDRGTYEQYF
TGCGCCAGCAGCCAAGATCGAGGAACCTACGAGCAGTACTTC
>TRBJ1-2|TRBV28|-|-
CASSLGTIPYGYTF
TGTGCCAGCAGTTTGGGGACAATCCCCTATGGCTACACCTTC
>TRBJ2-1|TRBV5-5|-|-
CASSLAAPYNEQFF
TGTGCCAGCAGCTTGGCTGCGCCCTACAATGAGCAGTTCTTC
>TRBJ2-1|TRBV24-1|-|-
CATSDRWGRSSYNEQFF
TGTGCCACCAGTGATCGATGGGGCCGTAGCTCCTACAATGAGCAGTTCTTC
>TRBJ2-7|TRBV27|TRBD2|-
CASSGGALPYEQYF
TGTGCCAGCAGCGGGGGGGCCCTACCCTACGAGCAGTACTTC
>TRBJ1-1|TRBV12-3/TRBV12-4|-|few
CASSLSRTEAFF
TGTGCCAGCAGTTTGAGTCGAACTGAAGCTTTCTTT
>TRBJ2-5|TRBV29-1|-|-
CSVDGQGGGQETQYF
TGCAGCGTTGACGGGCAGGGCGGAGGGCAAGAGACCCAGTACTTC
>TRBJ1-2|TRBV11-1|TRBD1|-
CASSLGTGQGDGYTF
TGTGCCAGCAGCTTGGGCACGGGACAGGGGGATGGCTACACCTTC
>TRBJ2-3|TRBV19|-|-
CASSTRGTDTQYF
TGTGCCAGTAGTACCCGGGGCACAGATACGCAGTATTTT
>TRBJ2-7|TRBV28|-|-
CASSSPGGPYEQYF
TGTGCCAGCAGTTCCCCCGGAGGGCCCTACGAGCAGTACTTC
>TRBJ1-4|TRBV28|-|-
CASSFQINEKLFF
TGTGCCAGCAGTTTTCAGATTAATGAAAAACTGTTTTTT
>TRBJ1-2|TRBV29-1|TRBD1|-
CSVGTGSYGYTF
TGCAGCGTAGGGACAGGAAGCTATGGCTACACCTTC
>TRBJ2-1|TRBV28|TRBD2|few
CASSIGTSGGAGQFF
TGTGCCAGCAGCATCGGGACTAGCGGGGGGGCCGGACAGTTCTTC